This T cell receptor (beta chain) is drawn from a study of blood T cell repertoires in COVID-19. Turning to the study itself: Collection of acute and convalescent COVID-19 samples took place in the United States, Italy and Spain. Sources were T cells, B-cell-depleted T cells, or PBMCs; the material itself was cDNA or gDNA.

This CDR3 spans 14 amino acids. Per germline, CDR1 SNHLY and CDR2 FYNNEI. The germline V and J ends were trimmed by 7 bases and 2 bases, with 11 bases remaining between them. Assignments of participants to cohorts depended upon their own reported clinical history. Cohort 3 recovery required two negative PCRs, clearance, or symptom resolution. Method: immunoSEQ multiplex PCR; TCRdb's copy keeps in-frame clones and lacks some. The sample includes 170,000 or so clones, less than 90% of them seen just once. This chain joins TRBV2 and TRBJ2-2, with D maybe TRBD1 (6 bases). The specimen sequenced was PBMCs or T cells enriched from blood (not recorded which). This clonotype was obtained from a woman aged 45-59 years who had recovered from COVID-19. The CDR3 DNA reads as TGTGCCAGCATCCACAGGGTTAACACCGGGGAGCTGTTTTTT. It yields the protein CASIHRVNTGELFF.